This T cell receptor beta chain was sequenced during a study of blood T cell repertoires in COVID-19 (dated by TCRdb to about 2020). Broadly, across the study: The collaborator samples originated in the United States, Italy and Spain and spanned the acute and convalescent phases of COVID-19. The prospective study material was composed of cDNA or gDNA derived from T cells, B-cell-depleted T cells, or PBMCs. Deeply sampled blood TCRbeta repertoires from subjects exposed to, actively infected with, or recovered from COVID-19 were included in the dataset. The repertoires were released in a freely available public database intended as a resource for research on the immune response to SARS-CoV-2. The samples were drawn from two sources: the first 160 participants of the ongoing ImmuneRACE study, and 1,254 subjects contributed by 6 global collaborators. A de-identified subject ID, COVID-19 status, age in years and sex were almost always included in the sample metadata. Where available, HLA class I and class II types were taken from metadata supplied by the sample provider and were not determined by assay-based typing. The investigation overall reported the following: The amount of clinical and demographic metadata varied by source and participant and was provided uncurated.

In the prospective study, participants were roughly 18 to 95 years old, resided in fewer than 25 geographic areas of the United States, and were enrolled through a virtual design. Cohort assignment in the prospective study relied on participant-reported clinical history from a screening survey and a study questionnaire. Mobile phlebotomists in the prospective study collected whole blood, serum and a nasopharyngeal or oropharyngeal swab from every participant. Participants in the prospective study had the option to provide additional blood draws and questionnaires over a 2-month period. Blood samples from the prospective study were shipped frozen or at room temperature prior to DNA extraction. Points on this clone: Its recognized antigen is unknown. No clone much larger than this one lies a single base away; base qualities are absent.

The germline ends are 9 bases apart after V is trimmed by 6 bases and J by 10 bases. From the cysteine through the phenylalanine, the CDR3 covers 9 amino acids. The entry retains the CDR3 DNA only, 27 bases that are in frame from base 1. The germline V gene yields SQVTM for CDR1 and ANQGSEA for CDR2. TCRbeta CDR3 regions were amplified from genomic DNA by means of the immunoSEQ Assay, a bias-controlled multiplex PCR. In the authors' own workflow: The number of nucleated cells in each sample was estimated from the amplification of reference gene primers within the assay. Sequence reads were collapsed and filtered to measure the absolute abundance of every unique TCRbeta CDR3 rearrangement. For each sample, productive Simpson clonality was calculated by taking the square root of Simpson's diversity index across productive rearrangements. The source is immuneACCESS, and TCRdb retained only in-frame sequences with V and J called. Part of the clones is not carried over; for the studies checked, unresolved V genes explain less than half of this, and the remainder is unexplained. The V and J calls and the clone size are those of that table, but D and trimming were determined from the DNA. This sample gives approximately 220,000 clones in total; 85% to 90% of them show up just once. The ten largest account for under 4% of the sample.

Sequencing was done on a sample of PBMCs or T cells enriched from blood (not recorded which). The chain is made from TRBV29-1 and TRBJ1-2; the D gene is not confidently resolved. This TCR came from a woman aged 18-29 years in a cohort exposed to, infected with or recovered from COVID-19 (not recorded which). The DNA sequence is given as TGCAGCGTCGGGAGCGACTACACCTTC. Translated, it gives CSVGSDYTF.